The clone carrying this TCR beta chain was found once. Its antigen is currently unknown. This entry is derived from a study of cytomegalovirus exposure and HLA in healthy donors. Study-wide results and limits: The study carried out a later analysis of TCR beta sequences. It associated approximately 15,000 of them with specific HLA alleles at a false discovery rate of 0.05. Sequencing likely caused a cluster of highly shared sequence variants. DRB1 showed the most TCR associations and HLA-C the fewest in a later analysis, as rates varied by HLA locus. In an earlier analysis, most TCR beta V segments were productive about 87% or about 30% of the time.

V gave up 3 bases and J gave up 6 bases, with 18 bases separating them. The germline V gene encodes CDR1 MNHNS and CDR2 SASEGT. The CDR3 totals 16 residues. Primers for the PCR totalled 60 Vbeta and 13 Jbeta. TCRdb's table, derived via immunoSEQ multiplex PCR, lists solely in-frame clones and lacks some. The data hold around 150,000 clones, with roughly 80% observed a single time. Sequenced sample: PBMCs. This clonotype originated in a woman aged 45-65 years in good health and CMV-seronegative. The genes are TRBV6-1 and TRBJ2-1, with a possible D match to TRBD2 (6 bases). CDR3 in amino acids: CASSDGIWGRRNEQFF. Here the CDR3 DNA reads TGTGCCAGCAGTGATGGGATATGGGGGAGGCGCAATGAGCAGTTCTTC.